This record looks at one T cell receptor (beta chain) sequence and its context. The repertoire was sequenced with immunoSEQ multiplex PCR; TCRdb's copy has only in-frame clones and lacks some. The sample holds 450,000 to 500,000 clones, about 80% seen once. The sample comes from a study of shared clonotypes between healthy human individuals. Germline V gene lookup returns CDR1 MDHEN and CDR2 SYDVKM. Trimming left V 4 bases short and J 0 bases short, with 8 bases between. This CDR3 is built from 14 residues. Sequencing was done on a sample of PBMCs. V usage is TRBV28 and J usage is TRBJ2-3; no firm D call. This receptor was taken from a woman between 40 and 55 years old in good health. Some clones in this sample may be carry-over from other donors' samples. CDR3 DNA sequence: TGTGCCAGCAGTTCCGGATCGAGCACAGATACGCAGTATTTT. Protein: CASSSGSSTDTQYF.